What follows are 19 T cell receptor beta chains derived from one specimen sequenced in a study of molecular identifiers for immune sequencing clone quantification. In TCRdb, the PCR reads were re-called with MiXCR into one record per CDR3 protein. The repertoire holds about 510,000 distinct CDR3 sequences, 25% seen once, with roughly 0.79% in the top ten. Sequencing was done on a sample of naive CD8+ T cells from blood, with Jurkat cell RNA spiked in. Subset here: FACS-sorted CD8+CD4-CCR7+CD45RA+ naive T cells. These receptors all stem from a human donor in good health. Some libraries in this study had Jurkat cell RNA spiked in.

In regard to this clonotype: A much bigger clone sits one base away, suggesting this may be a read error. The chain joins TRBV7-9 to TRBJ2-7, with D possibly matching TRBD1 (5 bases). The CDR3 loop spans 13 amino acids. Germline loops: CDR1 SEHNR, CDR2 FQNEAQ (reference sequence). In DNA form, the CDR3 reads TGTGCCAGCGGCTTAGGGGATCACTACGAGCAGTACTTC. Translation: CASGLGDHYEQYF.

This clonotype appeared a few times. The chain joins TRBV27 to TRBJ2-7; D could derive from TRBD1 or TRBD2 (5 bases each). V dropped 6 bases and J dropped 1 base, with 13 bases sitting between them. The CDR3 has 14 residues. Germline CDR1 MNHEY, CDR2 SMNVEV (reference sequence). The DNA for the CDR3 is TGTGCCAGCAGACTTGGGGGACCGTCCTACGAGCAGTACTTC. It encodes CASRLGGPSYEQYF.

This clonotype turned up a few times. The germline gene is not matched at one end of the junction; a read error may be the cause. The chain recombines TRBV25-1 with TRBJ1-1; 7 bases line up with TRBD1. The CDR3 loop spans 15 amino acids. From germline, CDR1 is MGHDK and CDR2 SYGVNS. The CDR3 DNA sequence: TGTGCCAGCGGTGAATGGGACAGTTTGAACACTGAAGCTTTCTTT. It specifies CASGEWDSLNTEAFF.

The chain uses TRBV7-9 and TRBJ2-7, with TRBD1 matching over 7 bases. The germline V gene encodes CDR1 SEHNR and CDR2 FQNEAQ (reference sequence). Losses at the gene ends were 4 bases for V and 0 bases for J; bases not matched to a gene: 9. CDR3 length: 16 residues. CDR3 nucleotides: TGTGCCAGCAGCTCGCCGGGGACAGCTAGCTCCTACGAGCAGTACTTC. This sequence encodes CASSSPGTASSYEQYF.

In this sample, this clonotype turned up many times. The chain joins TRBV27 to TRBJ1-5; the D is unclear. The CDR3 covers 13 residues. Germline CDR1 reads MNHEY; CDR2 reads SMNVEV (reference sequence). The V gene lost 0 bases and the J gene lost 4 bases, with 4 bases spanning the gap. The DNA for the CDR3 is TGTGCCAGCAGTTTATCTAGAAATCAGCCCCAGCATTTT. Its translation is CASSLSRNQPQHF.

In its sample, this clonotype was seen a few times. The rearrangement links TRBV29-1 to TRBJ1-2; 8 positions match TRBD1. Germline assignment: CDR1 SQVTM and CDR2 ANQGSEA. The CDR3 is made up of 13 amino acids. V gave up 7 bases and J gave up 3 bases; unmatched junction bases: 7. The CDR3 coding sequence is TGCAGCGCCCCAGGACAGGGCGACTATGGCTACACCTTC. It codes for CSAPGQGDYGYTF.

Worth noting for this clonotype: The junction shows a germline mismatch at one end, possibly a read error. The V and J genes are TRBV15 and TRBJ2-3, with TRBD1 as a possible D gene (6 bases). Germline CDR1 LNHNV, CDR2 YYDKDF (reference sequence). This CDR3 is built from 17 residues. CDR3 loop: CATSRDYRVSSTGTQYF. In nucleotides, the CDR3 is TGTGCCACCAGCAGAGACTACAGGGTTTCGAGCACAGGTACGCAGTATTTT.

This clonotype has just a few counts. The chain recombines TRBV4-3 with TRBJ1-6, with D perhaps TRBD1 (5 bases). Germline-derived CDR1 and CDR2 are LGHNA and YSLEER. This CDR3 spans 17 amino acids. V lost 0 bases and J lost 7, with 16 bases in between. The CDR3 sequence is CASSQDFHGALNSPLHF. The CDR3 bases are TGCGCCAGCAGCCAAGATTTTCACGGGGCTCTCAATTCACCCCTCCACTTT.

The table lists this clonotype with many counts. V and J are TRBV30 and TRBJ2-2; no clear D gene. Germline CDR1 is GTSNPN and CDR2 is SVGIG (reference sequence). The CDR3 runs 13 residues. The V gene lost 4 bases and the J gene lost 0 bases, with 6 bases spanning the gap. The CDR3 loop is CAWMPANTGELFF. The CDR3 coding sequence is TGTGCCTGGATGCCGGCGAACACCGGGGAGCTGTTTTTT.

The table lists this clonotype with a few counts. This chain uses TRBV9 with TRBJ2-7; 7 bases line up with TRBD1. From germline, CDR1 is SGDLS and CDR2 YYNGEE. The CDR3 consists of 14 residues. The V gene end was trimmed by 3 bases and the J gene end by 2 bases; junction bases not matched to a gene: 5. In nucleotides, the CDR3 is TGTGCCAGCAGCGAAGGGGACAGACCCTACGAGCAGTACTTC. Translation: CASSEGDRPYEQYF.

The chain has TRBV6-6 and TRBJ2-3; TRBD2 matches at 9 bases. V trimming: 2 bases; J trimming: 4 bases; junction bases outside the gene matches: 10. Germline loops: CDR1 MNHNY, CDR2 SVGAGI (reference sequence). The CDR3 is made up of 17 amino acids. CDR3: CASSYPSSGVWSDTQYF. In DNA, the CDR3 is TGTGCCAGCAGTTACCCGTCTAGCGGGGTTTGGTCAGATACGCAGTATTTT.

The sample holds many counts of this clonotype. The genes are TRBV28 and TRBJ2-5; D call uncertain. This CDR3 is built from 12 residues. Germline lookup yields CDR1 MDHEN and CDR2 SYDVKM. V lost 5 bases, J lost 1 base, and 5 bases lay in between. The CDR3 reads CASSRPQETQYF. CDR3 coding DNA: TGTGCCAGCAGTCGCCCCCAAGAGACCCAGTACTTC. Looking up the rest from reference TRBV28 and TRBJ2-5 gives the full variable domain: DVKVTQSSRYLVKRTGEKVFLECVQDMDHENMFWYRQDPGLGLRLIYFSYDVKMKEKGDIPEGYSVSREKKERFSLILESASTNQTSMYLCASSRPQETQYFGPGTRLLVL.

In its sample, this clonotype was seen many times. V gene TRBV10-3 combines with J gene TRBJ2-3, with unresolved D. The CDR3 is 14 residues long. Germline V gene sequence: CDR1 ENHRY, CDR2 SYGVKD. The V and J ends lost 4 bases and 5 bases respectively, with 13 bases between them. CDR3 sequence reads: CAISASDPGDTQYF. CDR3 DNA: TGTGCCATCAGTGCTTCAGACCCTGGAGATACGCAGTATTTT.

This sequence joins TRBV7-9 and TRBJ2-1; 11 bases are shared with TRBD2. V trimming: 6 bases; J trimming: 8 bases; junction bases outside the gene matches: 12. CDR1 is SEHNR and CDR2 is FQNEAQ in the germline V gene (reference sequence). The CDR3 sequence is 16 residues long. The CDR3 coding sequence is TGTGCCAGCAGTGACGAAATAGCGGGGGGGACAGATGAGCAGTTCTTC. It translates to CASSDEIAGGTDEQFF.

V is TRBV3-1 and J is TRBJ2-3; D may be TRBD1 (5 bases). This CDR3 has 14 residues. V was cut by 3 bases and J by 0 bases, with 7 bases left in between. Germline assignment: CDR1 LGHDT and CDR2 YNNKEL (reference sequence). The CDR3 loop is CASSQGRSTDTQYF. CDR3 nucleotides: TGTGCCAGCAGCCAGGGGCGGAGCACAGATACGCAGTATTTT.

The CDR3 loop is CSARVNTEAFF. Here the CDR3 DNA reads TGCAGTGCTAGAGTGAACACTGAAGCTTTCTTT. The rearrangement joins TRBV20-1 to TRBJ1-1; D is ambiguous. Germline assignment: CDR1 DFQATT and CDR2 SNEGSKA (reference sequence). V was clipped by 1 base and J by 0 bases, with 0 bases between them. The CDR3 is 11 residues long.

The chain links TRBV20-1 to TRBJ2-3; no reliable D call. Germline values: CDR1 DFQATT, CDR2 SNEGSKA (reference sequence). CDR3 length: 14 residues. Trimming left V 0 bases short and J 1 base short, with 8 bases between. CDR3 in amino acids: CSARDLRGTDTQYF. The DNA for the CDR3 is TGCAGTGCTAGAGATTTAAGAGGCACAGATACGCAGTATTTT.

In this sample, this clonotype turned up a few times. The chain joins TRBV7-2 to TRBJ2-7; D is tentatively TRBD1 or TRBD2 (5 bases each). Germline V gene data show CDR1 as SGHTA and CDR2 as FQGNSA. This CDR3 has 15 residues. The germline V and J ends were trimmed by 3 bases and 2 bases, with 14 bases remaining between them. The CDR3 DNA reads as TGTGCCAGCAGCTTTGCTGGGGGTAGCGCCTACGAGCAGTACTTC. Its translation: CASSFAGGSAYEQYF.

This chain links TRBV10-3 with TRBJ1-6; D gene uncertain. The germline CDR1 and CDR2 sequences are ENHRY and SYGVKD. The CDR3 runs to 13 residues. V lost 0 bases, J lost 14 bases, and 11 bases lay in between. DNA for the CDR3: TGTGCCATCAGTGAGTCGATGAGGGAGGCCCTCCACTTT. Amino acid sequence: CAISESMREALHF.